This TCR beta chain was retrieved from a study of chemoradiotherapy in HPV16-positive cancers. Broader study findings: The functional HPV-specific definition rests on just a couple of HPV16-positive patients. Candidate HPV-specific clones and E7-related TCR motifs grew in tumor during treatment.

Libraries were prepared by immunoSEQ multiplex PCR; TCRdb keeps only in-frame clonotypes and omits some of them. The table lists 15,000 to 20,000 clones, 90% of them singletons. The CDR3 length is 13 residues. Germline lookup yields CDR1 MDHEN and CDR2 SYDVKM. Trimming cost V 4 bases and J 3 bases, with 7 bases left between them. As to this clone: No antigen is known for it.

This material consisted of blood, taken from a patient who underwent chemoradiotherapy. This clonotype was obtained from a human donor with HPV-associated anogenital cancer. The V and J genes are TRBV28 and TRBJ1-5; D unresolved. CDR3 residues: CASSSINNQPQHF. The CDR3 region has the DNA TGTGCCAGCAGTTCCATAAACAATCAGCCCCAGCATTTT.